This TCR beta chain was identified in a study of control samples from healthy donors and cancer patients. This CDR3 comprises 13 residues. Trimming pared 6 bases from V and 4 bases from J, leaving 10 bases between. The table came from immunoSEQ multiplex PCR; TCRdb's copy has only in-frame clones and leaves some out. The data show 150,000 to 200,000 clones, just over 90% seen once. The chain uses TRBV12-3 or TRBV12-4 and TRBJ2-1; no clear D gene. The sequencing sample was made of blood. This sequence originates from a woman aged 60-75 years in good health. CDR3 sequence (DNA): TGTGCCAGCAGGATGGATATTTACAATGAGCAGTTCTTC. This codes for CASRMDIYNEQFF.